The 25 T cell receptor beta chains reported below all come from one sample, sequenced in a study of blood T cell repertoires in COVID-19. The assay was immunoSEQ multiplex PCR, and TCRdb's table has in-frame clones only and misses some. Seen here are 390,000 or so clones, roughly 89% observed once, and the top ten hold roughly a tenth. Material for sequencing was PBMCs or T cells enriched from blood (not recorded which). Receptors were obtained from a woman aged 50 to 60 who had recovered from COVID-19.

This clone was counted between two and nine times. The V and J genes are TRBV11-2 and TRBJ1-6; TRBD1 is a possible D gene (5 bases). The CDR3 sequence is 16 residues long. Trimming pared 1 base from V and 1 base from J, leaving 8 bases between. Germline V gene data show CDR1 as SGHAT and CDR2 as FQNNGV. The CDR3 loop reads CASSLAGGSYNSPLHF. In nucleotides, the CDR3 is TGTGCCAGCAGCTTAGCGGGGGGATCCTATAATTCACCCCTCCACTTT.

The sample holds a few counts of this clone. The chain carries TRBV6-6 and TRBJ1-1, with D uncertain. V shed 10 bases and J shed 3 bases, with 9 bases lying between them. Germline V gene sequence: CDR1 MNHNY, CDR2 SVGAGI (reference sequence). The CDR3 sequence is 11 residues long. The CDR3 bases are TGTGCCACCAAGACACACACTGAAGCTTTCTTT. Translated: CATKTHTEAFF.

This clone came up a few times. This chain links TRBV2 with TRBJ1-4, with 7 bases that match TRBD1. From germline, CDR1 is SNHLY and CDR2 FYNNEI. The CDR3 has 16 amino acids. V lost 3 bases, J lost 2 bases, and 6 bases stayed unmatched. CDR3 amino acids: CASSEGQRFTNEKLFF. CDR3 nucleotides: TGTGCCAGCAGTGAGGGACAGCGGTTTACTAATGAAAAACTGTTTTTT.

This clone has a handful of counts. The rearrangement joins TRBV15 to TRBJ1-1, with D perhaps TRBD1 (6 bases). The CDR3 is made up of 14 amino acids. Germline-derived CDR1 and CDR2 are LNHNV and YYDKDF (reference sequence). V shed 4 bases and J shed 4 bases, with 13 bases lying between them. The CDR3 loop reads CATSIQGRPTEAFF. CDR3 DNA sequence: TGTGCCACCAGCATACAGGGAAGACCCACTGAAGCTTTCTTT.

The genes are TRBV28 and TRBJ2-7; 9 bases map to TRBD2. Trimming took 5 bases from V and 6 from J; bases not matched to a gene: 8. The CDR3 is 14 amino acids. Germline CDR1 MDHEN, CDR2 SYDVKM. CDR3 sequence: CASSPPGLALEQYF. Here the CDR3 DNA reads TGTGCCAGCAGTCCGCCGGGACTAGCACTCGAGCAGTACTTC. Full variable domain (missing parts from reference TRBV28 and TRBJ2-7): DVKVTQSSRYLVKRTGEKVFLECVQDMDHENMFWYRQDPGLGLRLIYFSYDVKMKEKGDIPEGYSVSREKKERFSLILESASTNQTSMYLCASSPPGLALEQYFGPGTRLTVT.

The V and J genes are TRBV29-1 and TRBJ1-1; weak D call: TRBD1 (5 bases). Deletions cut 7 bases from V and 4 bases from J, with 16 bases between. CDR3 size: 13 residues. The V gene's germline CDR1 is SQVTM and CDR2 ANQGSEA. This chain's CDR3 is CSELRGGGTEAFF. In DNA, the CDR3 is TGCAGCGAGCTCCGCGGGGGTGGCACTGAAGCTTTCTTT.

The chain has TRBV11-2 and TRBJ1-1, with TRBD1 matching 8 bases. CDR3 length equals 20 residues. Germline lookup yields CDR1 SGHAT and CDR2 FQNNGV. V lost 0 bases and J lost 0; bases outside the gene matches: 15. CDR3 region: CASSLDGEIGQGQLNTEAFF. CDR3 in DNA: TGTGCCAGCAGCTTAGATGGGGAGATTGGACAGGGCCAATTGAACACTGAAGCTTTCTTT.

This chain uses TRBV30 with TRBJ1-3, with D possibly being TRBD1 (6 bases). This CDR3 comprises 15 residues. V gave up 4 bases and J gave up 0 bases, with 13 bases separating them. Germline assignment: CDR1 GTSNPN and CDR2 SVGIG (reference sequence). CDR3 DNA sequence: TGTGCCTGGACAGGGGAACCCCTCTCTGGAAACACCATATATTTT. It is translated as CAWTGEPLSGNTIYF.

V gene TRBV2 combines with J gene TRBJ1-1; possibly TRBD1 for D (6 bases). The length of the CDR3 is 13 residues. Germline CDR1 SNHLY, CDR2 FYNNEI. V lost 11 bases and J lost 4, with 17 bases in between. The CDR3 DNA reads TGTGCCGGAACCGGGACAATGGGCACTGAAGCTTTCTTT. This sequence encodes CAGTGTMGTEAFF. Full variable domain (rest looked up from reference TRBV2 and TRBJ1-1): EPEVTQTPSHQVTQMGQEVILRCVPISNHLYFYWYRQILGQKVEFLVSFYNNEISEKSEIFDDQFSVERPDGSNFTLKIRSTKLEDSAMYFCAGTGTMGTEAFFGQGTRLTVV.

The rearrangement uses TRBV30 and TRBJ2-7, with no clear D. Germline CDR1 GTSNPN, CDR2 SVGIG (reference sequence). This CDR3 comprises 15 residues. Deletions cut 0 bases from V and 2 bases from J, with 14 bases between. The CDR3 bases are TGTGCCTGGAGTGTACGAGGCTCCCAAACCTACGAGCAGTACTTC. This gives the protein CAWSVRGSQTYEQYF.

V gene TRBV27 combines with J gene TRBJ1-2; D is unclear. Germline lookup yields CDR1 MNHEY and CDR2 SMNVEV (reference sequence). This CDR3 contains 14 residues. Trimming removed 6 bases at V and 5 bases at J, with 16 bases between. CDR3 in DNA: TGTGCCAGCAGCCGGGCTCGAGGGTATTATGGCTACACCTTC. Its protein is CASSRARGYYGYTF.

The chain combines TRBV12-3 or TRBV12-4 with TRBJ1-2; TRBD1 might be the D (6 bases). V was shortened by 6 bases and J by 6 bases, with 14 bases between the two germline ends. The CDR3 has 13 amino acids. The CDR3 DNA reads TGTGCCAGCAGGATGGTGGGGGCCAATGGCTACACCTTC. It yields the protein CASRMVGANGYTF.

V is TRBV4-2 and J is TRBJ2-5, with TRBD1 as a possible D gene (7 bases). Germline assignment: CDR1 LGHNA and CDR2 YNFKEQ. This CDR3 is built from 15 residues. The V end lost 3 bases, the J end lost 4 bases, and 15 bases lay between the germline ends. CDR3 loop: CASSQASGGRETQYF. The CDR3 nucleotides read TGTGCCAGCAGCCAGGCCTCAGGGGGGCGAGAGACCCAGTACTTC.

The CDR3 DNA follows: TGTGCCAGCAGCCTGGCAGGGGTCGATCAGCCCCAGCATTTT. Translating it yields CASSLAGVDQPQHF. This sequence joins TRBV5-8 and TRBJ1-5; D is possibly TRBD1 (6 bases). CDR3 length: 14 residues. The V end was cut by 4 bases, the J end by 5 bases, with 13 bases between. Germline values: CDR1 SGHTS, CDR2 YDEGEE.

As DNA, the CDR3 is TGTGCCAGTAGTCCTGGCTCGTCGGGCACTGAAGCTTTCTTT. This sequence encodes CASSPGSSGTEAFF. This chain links TRBV19 with TRBJ1-1, with unresolved D. This CDR3 comprises 14 residues. The V end lost 5 bases, the J end lost 4 bases, and 14 bases lay between the germline ends. CDR1 and CDR2 from the germline V gene are LNHDA and SQIVND (reference sequence).

The J gene is TRBJ1-1, the V gene TRBV6-5; D not certain. Germline CDR1 reads MNHEY; CDR2 reads SVGAGI. This CDR3 region has 12 residues. V dropped 9 bases and J dropped 1 base, with 9 bases sitting between them. The CDR3 protein is CASTLRNTEAFF. In nucleotides, the CDR3 is TGTGCCAGTACTCTAAGGAACACTGAAGCTTTCTTT.

The chain joins TRBV11-2 to TRBJ1-6; maybe TRBD1 (5 bases). Germline V gene sequence: CDR1 SGHAT, CDR2 FQNNGV. The CDR3 runs 15 residues. Trimming took 2 bases from V and 1 from J, leaving 6 bases between them. CDR3 loop: CASSLKGSYNSPLHF. In nucleotides, the CDR3 is TGTGCCAGCAGCTTAAAGGGGTCCTATAATTCACCCCTCCACTTT.

The chain combines TRBV9 with TRBJ1-1; D unresolved. Trimming stripped 3 bases from V and 2 bases from J, with 8 bases between. The CDR3 consists of 13 residues. Germline-derived CDR1 and CDR2 are SGDLS and YYNGEE. The CDR3 nucleotides are TGTGCCAGCAGCGGCGGCGCAAACACTGAAGCTTTCTTT. Its translation is CASSGGANTEAFF.

The chain uses TRBV10-3 and TRBJ1-6; 7 positions match TRBD1. Germline CDR1 ENHRY, CDR2 SYGVKD. The CDR3 runs to 14 residues. Trimming removed 3 bases from V and 9 bases from J; junction bases left unmatched: 5. As DNA, the CDR3 is TGTGCCATCAGTGAAAAGGGGGCAATTTCACCCCTCCACTTT. This sequence encodes CAISEKGAISPLHF.

The chain is built from TRBV9 and TRBJ1-2; possibly TRBD1 for D (6 bases). V lost 4 bases to trimming and J lost 2 bases, with 18 bases between them. This CDR3 region has 16 residues. Germline loops: CDR1 SGDLS, CDR2 YYNGEE. CDR3: CASSFIPQGSNYGYTF. The CDR3 coding sequence is TGTGCCAGCAGCTTTATTCCGCAGGGGTCCAACTATGGCTACACCTTC. Supplemented by reference TRBV9 and TRBJ1-2, the full variable domain reads DSGVTQTPKHLITATGQRVTLRCSPRSGDLSVYWYQQSLDQGLQFLIQYYNGEERAKGNILERFSAQQFPDLHSELNLSSLELGDSALYFCASSFIPQGSNYGYTFGSGTRLTVV.

A single count supports this clone. In the same sample, other DNA sequences code for this CDR3. The V call is TRBV9, the J call TRBJ1-4; TRBD1 aligns across 10 bases. The junction had 0 bases not matched to a gene; V was cut back by 0 bases and J by 4 bases. This CDR3 comprises 15 residues. The germline V gene has CDR1 SGDLS and CDR2 YYNGEE. The CDR3 DNA sequence: TGTGCCAGCAGCGTAGGGACAGGGGGTAATGAAAAACTGTTTTTT. Translated: CASSVGTGGNEKLFF.

This clone was detected only once. The CDR3 bases are TGTGCCAGCAGCTTACTTGGAGACAGTGAAGCTTTCTTT. This codes for CASSLLGDSEAFF. The chain employs TRBV7-9 and TRBJ1-1; D possibly corresponds to TRBD1 (5 bases). CDR1 is SEHNR, CDR2 FQNEAQ, per germline (reference sequence). Deletions cut 2 bases from V and 7 bases from J, with 11 bases between. The CDR3 consists of 13 residues. Combining the CDR3 with reference TRBV7-9 and TRBJ1-1 gives the whole variable domain DTGVSQNPRHKITKRGQNVTFRCDPISEHNRLYWYRQTLGQGPEFLTYFQNEAQLEKSRLLSDRFSAERPKGSFSTLEIQRTEQGDSAMYLCASSLLGDSEAFFGQGTRLTVV.

V usage is TRBV4-1 and J usage is TRBJ1-2, with D unresolved. This CDR3 comprises 16 residues. V gave up 0 bases and J gave up 2 bases, with 13 bases separating them. Germline V gene data show CDR1 as MGHRA and CDR2 as YSYEKL. CDR3 sequence reads: CASSQDPFGPNYGYTF. In nucleotides, the CDR3 is TGCGCCAGCAGCCAAGACCCGTTTGGGCCCAACTATGGCTACACCTTC.

The V and J genes are TRBV29-1 and TRBJ1-1; D gene unclear. Looked up from germline, CDR1 is SQVTM and CDR2 is ANQGSEA. There are 13 residues in the CDR3. V lost 4 bases and J lost 6, with 15 bases in between. CDR3 protein: CSVVGRLAAEAFF. The CDR3 region has the DNA TGCAGCGTTGTTGGACGGCTAGCCGCTGAAGCTTTCTTT.

This rearrangement joins TRBV28 to TRBJ2-3; the match to TRBD2 covers 8 bases. Germline V gives CDR1 MDHEN, CDR2 SYDVKM. After removal of 2 bases from V and 4 bases from J, the junction contained 2 bases not matched to a gene. The CDR3 runs 14 residues. The CDR3 protein is CASSLVGGADTQYF. CDR3 nucleotides: TGTGCCAGCAGTTTAGTCGGGGGGGCAGATACGCAGTATTTT.